The 10 T cell receptor beta chains below all came from one sample that was sequenced in a study of blood T cell repertoires in COVID-19. The assay was immunoSEQ multiplex PCR, and TCRdb's table has in-frame clones only and misses some. The sample shows some 17,000 clones, roughly nine tenths of them seen only once. The specimen was peripheral blood. These receptors were collected from a man in his sixties with active COVID-19.

This clone was counted only a few times. V and J are TRBV4-2 and TRBJ2-5; the D is unclear. The CDR3 has 13 amino acids. V gave up 4 bases and J gave up 5 bases, with 11 bases separating them. Germline V gene data show CDR1 as LGHNA and CDR2 as YNFKEQ. This chain's CDR3 is CASSLVASETQYF. The CDR3 region has the DNA TGTGCCAGCAGCCTCGTCGCGTCGGAGACCCAGTACTTC.

This clone was recorded only once. The V gene is TRBV5-4, the J gene TRBJ2-5; D uncertain. The V end lost 3 bases, the J end lost 4 bases, and 16 bases lay between the germline ends. Germline CDR1 is SGHNT and CDR2 is YYREEE (reference sequence). This CDR3 spans 15 amino acids. The CDR3 bases are TGTGCCAGCAGCTCGGGTACGGCGCCCAGAGAGACCCAGTACTTC. It specifies CASSSGTAPRETQYF.

This chain connects TRBV4-1 to TRBJ2-7; TRBD2 might be the D (5 bases). CDR3 length: 15 residues. CDR1 MGHRA and CDR2 YSYEKL come from the germline V gene. Trimming removed 5 bases from V and 4 bases from J, with 18 bases in between. The CDR3 DNA reads TGCGCCAGCAGCGGAGAGGGTATGGTGGTATACGAGCAGTACTTC. As protein: CASSGEGMVVYEQYF.

The V gene is TRBV6-5, the J gene TRBJ2-5; D possibly corresponds to TRBD2 (5 bases). Germline CDR1 is MNHEY and CDR2 is SVGAGI. V was trimmed by 10 bases and J by 2 bases, leaving 8 bases between them. The CDR3 sequence is 11 residues long. CDR3 protein: CATAGQETQYF. The CDR3 DNA sequence: TGTGCCACCGCGGGTCAAGAGACCCAGTACTTC.

V is TRBV27 and J is TRBJ1-3; weak D call: TRBD1 (5 bases). Trimming took 5 bases from V and 2 from J, leaving 16 bases between them. This CDR3 is 16 amino acids long. Per the germline V gene, CDR1 is MNHEY and CDR2 is SMNVEV (reference sequence). Written as DNA, the CDR3 is TGTGCCAGCAGTCCCTTTTTGGGCAGGGCTGGAAACACCATATATTTT. Translated: CASSPFLGRAGNTIYF.

This chain connects TRBV30 to TRBJ1-5; D perhaps matches TRBD1 (5 bases). The CDR3 has 15 amino acids. Germline CDR1 and CDR2: GTSNPN and SVGIG (reference sequence). V was pared by 1 base and J by 1 base, with 11 bases between. Here the CDR3 reads CAWSDQGLSNQPQHF. CDR3 DNA: TGTGCCTGGAGTGACCAGGGTCTGAGCAATCAGCCCCAGCATTTT. Variable domain in full (rest from reference TRBV30 and TRBJ1-5): SQTIHQWPATLVQPVGSPLSLECTVEGTSNPNLYWYRQAAGRGLQLLFYSVGIGQISSEVPQNLSASRPQDRQFILSSKKLLLSDSGFYLCAWSDQGLSNQPQHFGDGTRLSIL.

The V and J genes are TRBV24-1 and TRBJ2-2; TRBD1 matches 8 bases. CDR1 and CDR2 (germline): KGHDR, SFDVKD. The CDR3 is 14 amino acids. J lost 4 bases, V lost 7 bases, and 4 bases had no gene match. DNA for the CDR3: TGTGCCACCAGCCAGGGGGCGTTCACCGGGGAGCTGTTTTTT. Translating gives CATSQGAFTGELFF.

This clone was detected only once. The chain joins TRBV6-1 to TRBJ2-7; 7 nucleotides agree with TRBD2. The CDR3 totals 16 residues. CDR1 is MNHNS, CDR2 SASEGT, per germline. Trimming at V came to 4 bases and at J to 1 base, leaving 10 bases not matched to a gene. The CDR3 protein is CASSAGAGDASYEQYF. The CDR3 nucleotides read TGTGCCAGCAGTGCCGGGGCGGGAGATGCGTCCTACGAGCAGTACTTC.

The chain recombines TRBV7-9 with TRBJ1-1, with unresolved D. This CDR3 contains 14 residues. Germline V lookup: CDR1 SEHNR, CDR2 FQNEAQ (reference sequence). V lost 3 bases, J lost 1 base, and 9 bases lay in between. The CDR3 loop reads CASSFPLSNTEAFF. CDR3 nucleotides: TGTGCCAGCAGCTTCCCACTTTCGAACACTGAAGCTTTCTTT.

This chain joins TRBV30 and TRBJ1-6; D might be TRBD1 (6 bases). V was trimmed by 4 bases and J by 5 bases, leaving 9 bases between them. Germline loops: CDR1 GTSNPN, CDR2 SVGIG (reference sequence). The CDR3 length is 13 residues. This chain's CDR3 is CAWNGQNNSPLHF. The CDR3 region has the DNA TGTGCCTGGAACGGACAGAATAATTCACCCCTCCACTTT.